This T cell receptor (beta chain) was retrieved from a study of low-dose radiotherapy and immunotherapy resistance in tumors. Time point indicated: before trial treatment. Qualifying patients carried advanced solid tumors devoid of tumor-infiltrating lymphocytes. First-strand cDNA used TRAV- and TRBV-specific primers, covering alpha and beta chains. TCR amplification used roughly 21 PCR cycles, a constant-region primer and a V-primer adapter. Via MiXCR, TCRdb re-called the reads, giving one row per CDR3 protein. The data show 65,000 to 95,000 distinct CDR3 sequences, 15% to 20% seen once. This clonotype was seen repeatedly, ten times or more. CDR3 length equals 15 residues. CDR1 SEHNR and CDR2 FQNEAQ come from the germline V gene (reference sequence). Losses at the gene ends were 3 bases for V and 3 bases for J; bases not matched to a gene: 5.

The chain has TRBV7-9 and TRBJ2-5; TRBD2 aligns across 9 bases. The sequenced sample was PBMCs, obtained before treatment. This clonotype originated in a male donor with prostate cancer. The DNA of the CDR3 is TGTGCCAGCAGCTTTTGGCGGGGGGGTAAAGAGACCCAGTACTTC. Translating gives CASSFWRGGKETQYF.